Presented here are 10 T cell receptor beta chains from one specimen sequenced in a study of cytomegalovirus exposure and HLA in healthy donors. Primers: 60 Vbeta forward and 13 Jbeta reverse. Clones were read by immunoSEQ multiplex PCR, and TCRdb kept only the in-frame ones, dropping some. The table lists over 150,000 clones, roughly 81% of them singletons. The sample was PBMCs. These receptors came from a man aged 30 to 45 in good health and CMV-seropositive.

This chain joins TRBV19 and TRBJ2-1; 7 bases align to TRBD2. CDR1 and CDR2 from the germline V gene are LNHDA and SQIVND (reference sequence). V trimming: 6 bases; J trimming: 7 bases; junction bases outside the gene matches: 12. The CDR3 length is 15 residues. DNA of the CDR3: TGTGCCAGTAGACTTTACGGCGGGAGTACAAATGAGCAGTTCTTC. Its protein product is CASRLYGGSTNEQFF.

This clone was seen a handful of times. The CDR3 reads CASSLSGNSNQPQHF. The CDR3 region has the DNA TGTGCCAGCAGCTTGTCAGGGAATAGCAATCAGCCCCAGCATTTT. The chain uses TRBV5-5 and TRBJ1-5, with a weak D call TRBD1 (5 bases). The ends were cut back, 1 base at V and 0 bases at J, with 8 bases in the middle. The CDR3 length is 15 residues. Germline loops: CDR1 SGHKS, CDR2 YYEKEE (reference sequence).

This rearrangement joins TRBV7-9 to TRBJ2-5; TRBD1 is a possible D gene (6 bases). CDR1 is SEHNR, CDR2 FQNEAQ, per germline (reference sequence). The V and J ends lost 8 bases and 4 bases respectively, with 17 bases between them. The length of the CDR3 is 14 residues. CDR3 loop: CASRYGGPSETQYF. DNA for the CDR3: TGTGCCAGCCGTTATGGGGGCCCTTCAGAGACCCAGTACTTC.

In the case of this clone: One end of the junction is discordant with germline, which a read error may explain. V and J are TRBV5-1 and TRBJ2-1; no clear D gene. The CDR3 sequence is 14 residues long. Germline CDR1 SGHRS, CDR2 YFSETQ. The CDR3 region is CASSPYRNYDEQFF. DNA of the CDR3: TGCGCCAGCAGCCCTTATCGAAACTACGATGAGCAGTTCTTC.

Regarding this clone: One junction end disagrees with the germline gene, perhaps due to a read error. The rearrangement joins TRBV4-2 to TRBJ1-3; 10 bases match TRBD1. The CDR3 totals 14 residues. Germline loops: CDR1 LGHNA, CDR2 YNFKEQ. CDR3 DNA sequence: TGTGCCAGCAGCCTTCGGACAGGGGGAAGCACCATATATTTT. It encodes CASSLRTGGSTIYF.

This clone was recorded only once. Germline is not matched at one junction end, which may reflect a read error. Within the sample, other DNA sequences also encode this same CDR3. The chain has TRBV5-8 and TRBJ1-3; D ambiguous. CDR3 length equals 12 residues. The V gene's germline CDR1 is SGHTS and CDR2 YDEGEE. The CDR3 is CASSLSEFRKYF. The DNA of the CDR3 is TGCGCCAGCAGCTTGAGCGAATTCCGGAAATATTTT.

CDR3 bases: TGTGCCAGCTTCCGGGACAGCTACTCTGGGGCCAACGTCCTGACTTTC. As protein: CASFRDSYSGANVLTF. The chain combines TRBV6-6 with TRBJ2-6, with 7 positions matching TRBD1. The CDR3 totals 16 residues. Germline CDR1 is MNHNY and CDR2 is SVGAGI (reference sequence). V lost 8 bases to trimming and J lost 0 bases; unmatched junction nucleotides: 7.

This clone was detected a few times. V usage is TRBV2 and J usage is TRBJ1-1; TRBD1 is a possible D gene (6 bases). This CDR3 is 11 amino acids long. CDR1 and CDR2 from the germline V gene are SNHLY and FYNNEI. V gave up 5 bases and J gave up 6 bases, with 7 bases separating them. Here the CDR3 DNA reads TGTGCCAGCAGTTGGACAGCTGAAGCTTTCTTT. Encoded protein: CASSWTAEAFF. The variable domain in full, completed from reference TRBV2 and TRBJ1-1, reads EPEVTQTPSHQVTQMGQEVILRCVPISNHLYFYWYRQILGQKVEFLVSFYNNEISEKSEIFDDQFSVERPDGSNFTLKIRSTKLEDSAMYFCASSWTAEAFFGQGTRLTVV.

The J gene is TRBJ2-2, the V gene TRBV29-1; 11 bases agree with TRBD2. The CDR3 has 16 residues. The germline V gene encodes CDR1 SQVTM and CDR2 ANQGSEA. Trimming took 3 bases from V and 3 from J; bases not matched to a gene: 6. The CDR3 sequence: CSVDTSGSSHTGELFF. The CDR3 DNA follows: TGCAGCGTTGATACTAGCGGGAGTAGTCACACCGGGGAGCTGTTTTTT.

The chain employs TRBV19 and TRBJ2-1; 12 bases agree with TRBD2. J lost 4 bases, V lost 3 bases, and 7 bases had no gene match. CDR1 is LNHDA and CDR2 is SQIVND in the germline V gene (reference sequence). The CDR3 runs to 17 residues. The CDR3 protein is CASSMTSGSRAYNEQFF. CDR3 bases: TGTGCCAGTAGTATGACTAGCGGGAGTAGGGCGTACAATGAGCAGTTCTTC. Combining the CDR3 with reference TRBV19 and TRBJ2-1 gives the whole variable domain DGGITQSPKYLFRKEGQNVTLSCEQNLNHDAMYWYRQDPGQGLRLIYYSQIVNDFQKGDIAEGYSVSREKKESFPLTVTSAQKNPTAFYLCASSMTSGSRAYNEQFFGPGTRLTVL.